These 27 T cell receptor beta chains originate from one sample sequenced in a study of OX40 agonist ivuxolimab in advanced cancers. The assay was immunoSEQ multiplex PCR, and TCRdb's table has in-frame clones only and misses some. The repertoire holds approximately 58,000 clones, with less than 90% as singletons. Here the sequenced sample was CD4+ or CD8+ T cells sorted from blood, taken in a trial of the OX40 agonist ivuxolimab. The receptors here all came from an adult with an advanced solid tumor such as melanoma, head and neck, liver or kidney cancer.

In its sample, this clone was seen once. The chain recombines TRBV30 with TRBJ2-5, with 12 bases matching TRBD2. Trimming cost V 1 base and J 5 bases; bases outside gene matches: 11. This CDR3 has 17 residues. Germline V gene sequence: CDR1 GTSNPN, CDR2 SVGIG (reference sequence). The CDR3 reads CAWSDLAGGPGWETQYF. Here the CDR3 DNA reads TGTGCCTGGAGTGACCTAGCGGGAGGGCCTGGGTGGGAGACCCAGTACTTC.

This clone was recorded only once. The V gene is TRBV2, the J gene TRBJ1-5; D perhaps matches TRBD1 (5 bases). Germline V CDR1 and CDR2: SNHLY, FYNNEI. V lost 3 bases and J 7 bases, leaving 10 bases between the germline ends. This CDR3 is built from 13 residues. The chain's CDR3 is CASSDRERQPQHF. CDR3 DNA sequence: TGTGCCAGCAGTGACAGGGAAAGGCAGCCCCAGCATTTT.

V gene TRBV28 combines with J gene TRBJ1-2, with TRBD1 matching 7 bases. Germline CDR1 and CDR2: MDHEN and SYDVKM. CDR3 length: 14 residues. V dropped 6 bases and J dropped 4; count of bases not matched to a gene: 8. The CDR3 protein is CASRRQGFSYGYTF. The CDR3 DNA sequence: TGTGCCAGCAGGAGACAGGGTTTCAGCTATGGCTACACCTTC.

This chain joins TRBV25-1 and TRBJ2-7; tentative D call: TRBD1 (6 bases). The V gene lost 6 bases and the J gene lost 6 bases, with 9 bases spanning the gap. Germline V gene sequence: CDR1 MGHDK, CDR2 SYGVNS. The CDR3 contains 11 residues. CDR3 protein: CASRGTIEQYF. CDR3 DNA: TGTGCCAGCAGGGGGACAATCGAGCAGTACTTC.

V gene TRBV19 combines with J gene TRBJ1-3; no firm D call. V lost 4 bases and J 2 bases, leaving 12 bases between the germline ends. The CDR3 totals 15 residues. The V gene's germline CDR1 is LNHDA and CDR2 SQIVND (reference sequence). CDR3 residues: CASSRTWVAGNTIYF. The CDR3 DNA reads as TGTGCCAGTAGTAGGACCTGGGTGGCTGGAAACACCATATATTTT.

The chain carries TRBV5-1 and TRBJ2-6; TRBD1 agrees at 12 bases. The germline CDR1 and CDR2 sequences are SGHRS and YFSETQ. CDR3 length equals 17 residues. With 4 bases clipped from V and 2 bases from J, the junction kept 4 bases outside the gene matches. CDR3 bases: TGCGCCAGCAGCGAGGGACAGGGGGCGCCTGGGGCCAACGTCCTGACTTTC. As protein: CASSEGQGAPGANVLTF.

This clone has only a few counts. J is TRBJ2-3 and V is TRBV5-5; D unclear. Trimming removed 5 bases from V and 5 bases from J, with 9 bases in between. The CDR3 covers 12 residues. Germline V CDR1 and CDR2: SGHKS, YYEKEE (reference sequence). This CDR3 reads CASSSVGDTQYF. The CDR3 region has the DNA TGTGCCAGCAGTTCCGTAGGAGATACGCAGTATTTT.

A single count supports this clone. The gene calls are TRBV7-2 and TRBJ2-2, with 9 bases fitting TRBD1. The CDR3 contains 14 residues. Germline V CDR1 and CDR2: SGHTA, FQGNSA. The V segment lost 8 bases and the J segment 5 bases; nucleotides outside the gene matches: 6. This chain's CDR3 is CASRRTGVTGELFF. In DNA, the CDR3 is TGTGCCAGCCGGAGGACAGGGGTAACCGGGGAGCTGTTTTTT.

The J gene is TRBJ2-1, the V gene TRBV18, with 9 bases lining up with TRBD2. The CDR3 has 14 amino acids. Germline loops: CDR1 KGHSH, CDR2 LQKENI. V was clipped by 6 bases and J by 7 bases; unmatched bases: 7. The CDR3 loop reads CASSAAAGGNEQFF. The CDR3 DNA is TGTGCCAGCTCCGCGGCAGCGGGAGGTAATGAGCAGTTCTTC.

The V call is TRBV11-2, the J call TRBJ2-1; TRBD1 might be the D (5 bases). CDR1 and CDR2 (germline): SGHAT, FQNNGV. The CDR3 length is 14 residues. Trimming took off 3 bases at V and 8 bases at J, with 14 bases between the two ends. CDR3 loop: CASSFQGIGYEQFF. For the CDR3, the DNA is TGTGCCAGCAGCTTCCAGGGTATAGGGTATGAGCAGTTCTTC.

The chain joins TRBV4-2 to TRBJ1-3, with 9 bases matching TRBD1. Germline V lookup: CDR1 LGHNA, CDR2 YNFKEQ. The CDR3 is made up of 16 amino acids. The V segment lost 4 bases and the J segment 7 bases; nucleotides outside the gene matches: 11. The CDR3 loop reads CASSRTGQGIRNTIYF. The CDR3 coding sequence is TGTGCCAGCAGCCGAACCGGACAGGGGATAAGGAACACCATATATTTT.

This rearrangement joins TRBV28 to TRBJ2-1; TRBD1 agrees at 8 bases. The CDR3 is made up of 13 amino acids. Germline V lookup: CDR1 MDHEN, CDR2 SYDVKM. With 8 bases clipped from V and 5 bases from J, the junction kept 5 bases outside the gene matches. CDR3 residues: CASEGTGNNEQFF. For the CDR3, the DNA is TGTGCCAGCGAAGGGACAGGTAACAATGAGCAGTTCTTC.

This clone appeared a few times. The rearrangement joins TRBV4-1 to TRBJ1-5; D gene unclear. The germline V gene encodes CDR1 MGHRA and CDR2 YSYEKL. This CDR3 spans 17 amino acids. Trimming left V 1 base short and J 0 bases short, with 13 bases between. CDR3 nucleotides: TGCGCCAGCAGCCAAGTCCCGTGGGCCTTTAGCAATCAGCCCCAGCATTTT. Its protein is CASSQVPWAFSNQPQHF.

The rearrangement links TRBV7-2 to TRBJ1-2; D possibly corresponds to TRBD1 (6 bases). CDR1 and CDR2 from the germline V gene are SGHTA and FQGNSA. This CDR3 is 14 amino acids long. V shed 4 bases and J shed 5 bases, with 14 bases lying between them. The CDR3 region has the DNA TGTGCCAGCAGCTCCGGGACAAACCATTATGGCTACACCTTC. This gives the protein CASSSGTNHYGYTF.

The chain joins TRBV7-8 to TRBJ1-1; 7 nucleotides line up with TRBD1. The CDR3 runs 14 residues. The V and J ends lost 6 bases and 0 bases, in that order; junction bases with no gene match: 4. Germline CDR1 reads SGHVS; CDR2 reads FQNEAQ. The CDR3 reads CASRLGTVNTEAFF. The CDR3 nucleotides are TGTGCCAGCAGACTTGGGACAGTGAACACTGAAGCTTTCTTT.

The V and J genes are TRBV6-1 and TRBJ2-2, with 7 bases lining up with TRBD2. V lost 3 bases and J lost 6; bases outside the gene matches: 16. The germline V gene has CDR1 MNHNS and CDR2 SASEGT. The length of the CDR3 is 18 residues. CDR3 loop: CASSELAGLAALAGELFF. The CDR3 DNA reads TGTGCCAGCAGTGAGTTGGCAGGGCTAGCGGCTTTGGCCGGGGAGCTGTTTTTT.

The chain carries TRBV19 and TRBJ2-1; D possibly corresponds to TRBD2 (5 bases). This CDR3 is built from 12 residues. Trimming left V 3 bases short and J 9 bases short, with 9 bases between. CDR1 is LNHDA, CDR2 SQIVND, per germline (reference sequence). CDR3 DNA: TGTGCCAGTAGTATTTCTAGCACTGAGCAGTTCTTC. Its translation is CASSISSTEQFF.

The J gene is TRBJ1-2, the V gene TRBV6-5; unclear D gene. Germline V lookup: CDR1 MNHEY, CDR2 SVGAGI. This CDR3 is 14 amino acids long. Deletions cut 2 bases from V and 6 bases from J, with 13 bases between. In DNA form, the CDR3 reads TGTGCCAGCAGTTACCTCCCAGCAAGTGATGGCTACACCTTC. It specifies CASSYLPASDGYTF.

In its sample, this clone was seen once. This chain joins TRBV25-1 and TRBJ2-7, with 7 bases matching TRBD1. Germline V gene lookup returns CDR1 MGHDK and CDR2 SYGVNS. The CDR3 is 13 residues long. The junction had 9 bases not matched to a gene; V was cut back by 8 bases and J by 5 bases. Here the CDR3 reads CASQRAGTDEQYF. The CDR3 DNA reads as TGTGCCAGCCAGAGAGCTGGGACAGACGAGCAGTACTTC.

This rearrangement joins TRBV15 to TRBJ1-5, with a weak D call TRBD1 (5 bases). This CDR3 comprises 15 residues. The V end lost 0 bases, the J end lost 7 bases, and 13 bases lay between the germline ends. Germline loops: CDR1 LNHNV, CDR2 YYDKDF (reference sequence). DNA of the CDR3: TGTGCCACCAGCAGAGATCGCAGGGAGTTCCAGCCCCAGCATTTT. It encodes CATSRDRREFQPQHF.

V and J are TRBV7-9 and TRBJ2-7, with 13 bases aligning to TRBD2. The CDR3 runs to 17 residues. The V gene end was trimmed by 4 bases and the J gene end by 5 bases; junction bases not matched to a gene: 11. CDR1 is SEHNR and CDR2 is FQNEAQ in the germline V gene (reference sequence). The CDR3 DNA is TGTGCCAGCAGCTCCGGACTAGCGGGAGTCCCAGCAAACGAGCAGTACTTC. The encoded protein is CASSSGLAGVPANEQYF.

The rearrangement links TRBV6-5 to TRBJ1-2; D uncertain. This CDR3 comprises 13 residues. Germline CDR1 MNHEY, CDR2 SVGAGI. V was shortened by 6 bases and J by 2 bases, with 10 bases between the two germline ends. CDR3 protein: CASRRTGNYGYTF. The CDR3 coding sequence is TGTGCCAGCAGAAGAACGGGGAACTATGGCTACACCTTC.

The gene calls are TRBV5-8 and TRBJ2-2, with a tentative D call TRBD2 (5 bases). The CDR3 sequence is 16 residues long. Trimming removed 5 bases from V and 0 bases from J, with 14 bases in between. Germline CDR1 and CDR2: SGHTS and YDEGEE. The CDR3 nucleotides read TGTGCCAGCAGACAAGCGGTTACCTCGAACACCGGGGAGCTGTTTTTT. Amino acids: CASRQAVTSNTGELFF.

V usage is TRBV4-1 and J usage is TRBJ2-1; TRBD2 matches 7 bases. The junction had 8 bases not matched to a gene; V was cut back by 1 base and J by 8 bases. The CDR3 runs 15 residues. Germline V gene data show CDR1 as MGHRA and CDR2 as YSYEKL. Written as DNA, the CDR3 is TGCGCCAGCAGCCAAGTAGGGTGGGGAGGGGATGAGCAGTTCTTC. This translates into CASSQVGWGGDEQFF.

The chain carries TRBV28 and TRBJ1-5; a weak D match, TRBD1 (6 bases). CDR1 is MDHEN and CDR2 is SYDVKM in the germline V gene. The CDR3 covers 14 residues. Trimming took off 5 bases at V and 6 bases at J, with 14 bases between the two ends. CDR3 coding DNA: TGTGCCAGCAGTCTAACAGGGTTTGCTCAGCCCCAGCATTTT. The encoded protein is CASSLTGFAQPQHF.

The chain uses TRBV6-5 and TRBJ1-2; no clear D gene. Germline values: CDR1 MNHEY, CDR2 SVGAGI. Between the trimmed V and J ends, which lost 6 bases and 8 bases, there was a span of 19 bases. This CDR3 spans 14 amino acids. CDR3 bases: TGTGCCAGCAGCCCATCTGGGGTGTACAACGGCTACACCTTC. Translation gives CASSPSGVYNGYTF.

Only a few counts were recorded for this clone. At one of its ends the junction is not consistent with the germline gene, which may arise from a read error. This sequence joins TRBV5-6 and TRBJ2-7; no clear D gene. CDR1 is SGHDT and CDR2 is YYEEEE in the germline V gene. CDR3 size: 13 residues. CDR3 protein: CASSPGPSNEQYF. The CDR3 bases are TGTGCCAGCAGCCCCGGCCCCTCCAACGAGCAGTACTTC.